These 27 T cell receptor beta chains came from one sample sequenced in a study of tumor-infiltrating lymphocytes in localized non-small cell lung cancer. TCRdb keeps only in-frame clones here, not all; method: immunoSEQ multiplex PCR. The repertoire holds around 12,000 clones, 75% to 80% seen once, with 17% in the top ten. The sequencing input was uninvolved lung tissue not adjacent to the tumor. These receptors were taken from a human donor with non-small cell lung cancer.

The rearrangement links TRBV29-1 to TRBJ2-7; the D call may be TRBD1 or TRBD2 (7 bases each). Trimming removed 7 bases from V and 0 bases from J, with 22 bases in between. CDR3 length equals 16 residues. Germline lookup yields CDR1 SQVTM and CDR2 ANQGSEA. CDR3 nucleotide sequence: TGCAGCGCCTTTTCAGGGGGGGGTCGGAGCTCCTACGAGCAGTACTTC. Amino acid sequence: CSAFSGGGRSSYEQYF.

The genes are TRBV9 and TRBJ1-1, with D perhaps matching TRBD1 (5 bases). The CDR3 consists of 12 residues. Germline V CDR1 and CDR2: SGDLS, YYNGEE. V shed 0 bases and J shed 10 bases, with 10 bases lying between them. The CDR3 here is CASSVVGEPAFF. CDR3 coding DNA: TGTGCCAGCAGCGTAGTGGGGGAGCCAGCTTTCTTT.

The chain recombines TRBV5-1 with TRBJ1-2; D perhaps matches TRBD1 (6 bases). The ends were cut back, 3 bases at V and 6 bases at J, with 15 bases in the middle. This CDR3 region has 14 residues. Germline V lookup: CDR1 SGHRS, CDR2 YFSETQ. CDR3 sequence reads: CASSSQGGSNGYTF. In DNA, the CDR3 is TGCGCCAGCAGCTCACAGGGAGGGTCTAATGGCTACACCTTC.

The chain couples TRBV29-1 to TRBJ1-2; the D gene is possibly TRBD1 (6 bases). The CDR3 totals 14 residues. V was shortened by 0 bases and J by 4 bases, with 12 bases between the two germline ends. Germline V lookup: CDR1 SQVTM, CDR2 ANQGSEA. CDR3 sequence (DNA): TGCAGCGTTGAAGAGGACAGATCCGGCTATGGCTACACCTTC. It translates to CSVEEDRSGYGYTF.

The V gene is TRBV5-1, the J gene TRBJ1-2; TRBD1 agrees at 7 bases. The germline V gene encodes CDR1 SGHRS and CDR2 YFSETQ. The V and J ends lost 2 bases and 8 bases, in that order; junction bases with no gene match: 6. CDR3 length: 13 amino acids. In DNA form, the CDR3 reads TGCGCCAGCAGCTTAGGGGACAGCGACGGCTACACCTTC. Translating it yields CASSLGDSDGYTF. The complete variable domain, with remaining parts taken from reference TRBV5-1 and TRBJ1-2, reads KAGVTQTPRYLIKTRGQQVTLSCSPISGHRSVSWYQQTPGQGLQFLFEYFSETQRNKGNFPGRFSGRQFSNSRSEMNVSTLELGDSALYLCASSLGDSDGYTFGSGTRLTVV.

This chain's CDR3 is CASSVQRVTTGELFF. The CDR3 DNA sequence: TGTGCCAGCAGCGTTCAGCGGGTCACCACCGGGGAGCTGTTTTTT. The V and J genes are TRBV7-8 and TRBJ2-2, with D perhaps TRBD2 (6 bases). V gave up 5 bases and J gave up 4 bases, with 14 bases separating them. The CDR3 totals 15 residues. Germline CDR1 SGHVS, CDR2 FQNEAQ.

The CDR3, as DNA: TGTGCTAGTGGGTACCGACAGGGCGGCCACACCGGGGAGCTGTTTTTT. Encoded protein: CASGYRQGGHTGELFF. J is TRBJ2-2 and V is TRBV12-5, with 7 bases matching TRBD1. J was trimmed by 3 bases and V by 6 bases; bases with no gene match: 10. The CDR3 sequence is 16 residues long. Per germline, CDR1 LGHNT and CDR2 FRNRAP.

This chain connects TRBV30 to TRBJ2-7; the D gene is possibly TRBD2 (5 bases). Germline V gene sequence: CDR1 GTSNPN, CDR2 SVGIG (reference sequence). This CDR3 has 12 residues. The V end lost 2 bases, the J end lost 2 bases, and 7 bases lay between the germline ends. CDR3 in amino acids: CAWSTGTYEQYF. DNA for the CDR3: TGTGCCTGGAGTACCGGGACCTACGAGCAGTACTTC.

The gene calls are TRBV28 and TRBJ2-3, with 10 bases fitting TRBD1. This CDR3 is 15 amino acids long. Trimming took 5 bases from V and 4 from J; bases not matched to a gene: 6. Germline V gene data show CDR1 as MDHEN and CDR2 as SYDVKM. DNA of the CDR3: TGTGCCAGCAGTCCCGGGACAGGGGAGGCAGATACGCAGTATTTT. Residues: CASSPGTGEADTQYF.

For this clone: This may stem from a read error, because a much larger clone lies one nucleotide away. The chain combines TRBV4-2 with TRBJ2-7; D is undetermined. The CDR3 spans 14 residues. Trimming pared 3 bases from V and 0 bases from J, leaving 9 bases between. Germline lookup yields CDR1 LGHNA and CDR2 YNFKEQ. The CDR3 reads CASSHILSSYEQYF. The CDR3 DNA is TGTGCCAGCAGCCACATTCTGTCCTCCTACGAGCAGTACTTC.

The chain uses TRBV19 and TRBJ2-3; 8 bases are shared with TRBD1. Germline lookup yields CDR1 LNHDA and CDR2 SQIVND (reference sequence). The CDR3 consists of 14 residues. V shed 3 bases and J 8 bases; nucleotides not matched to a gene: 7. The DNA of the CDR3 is TGTGCCAGTAGTATTAATCAGGGGGCGGCTACGCAGTATTTT. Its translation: CASSINQGAATQYF.

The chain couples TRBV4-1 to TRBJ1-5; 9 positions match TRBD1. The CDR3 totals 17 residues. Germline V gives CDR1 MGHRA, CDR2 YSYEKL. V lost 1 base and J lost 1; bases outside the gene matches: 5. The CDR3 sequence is CASSQGPGTGSNQPQHF. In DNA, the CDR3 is TGCGCCAGCAGCCAAGGTCCCGGGACAGGGAGCAATCAGCCCCAGCATTTT.

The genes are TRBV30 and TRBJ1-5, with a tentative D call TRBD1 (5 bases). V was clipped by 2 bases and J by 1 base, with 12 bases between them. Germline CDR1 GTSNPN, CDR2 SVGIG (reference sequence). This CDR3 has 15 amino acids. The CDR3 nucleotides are TGTGCCTGGAGTATAAGGGGTTTCAGCAATCAGCCCCAGCATTTT. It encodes CAWSIRGFSNQPQHF.

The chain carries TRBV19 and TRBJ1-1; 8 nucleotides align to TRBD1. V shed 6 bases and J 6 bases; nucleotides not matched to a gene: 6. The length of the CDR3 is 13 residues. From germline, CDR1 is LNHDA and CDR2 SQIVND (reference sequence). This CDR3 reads CASSVQQGAEAFF. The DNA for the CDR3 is TGTGCCAGTAGCGTCCAACAGGGGGCTGAAGCTTTCTTT.

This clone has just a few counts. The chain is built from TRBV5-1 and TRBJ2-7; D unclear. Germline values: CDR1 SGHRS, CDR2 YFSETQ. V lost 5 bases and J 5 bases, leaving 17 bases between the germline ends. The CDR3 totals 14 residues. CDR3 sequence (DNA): TGCGCCAGCAGTGAAAAGGGAAATTACGACGAGCAGTACTTC. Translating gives CASSEKGNYDEQYF.

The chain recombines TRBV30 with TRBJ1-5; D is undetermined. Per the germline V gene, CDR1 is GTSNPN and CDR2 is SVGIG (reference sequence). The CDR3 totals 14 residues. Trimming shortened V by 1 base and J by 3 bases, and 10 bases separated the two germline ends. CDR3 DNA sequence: TGTGCCTGGAGTGCTAGTGTATTCAATCAGCCCCAGCATTTT. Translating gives CAWSASVFNQPQHF.

The chain's CDR3 is CASSSRDIPYGYTF. The CDR3 DNA sequence: TGTGCCAGCAGTTCAAGGGACATTCCCTATGGCTACACCTTC. The rearrangement uses TRBV27 and TRBJ1-2, with D maybe TRBD1 (6 bases). This CDR3 is 14 amino acids long. CDR1 MNHEY and CDR2 SMNVEV come from the germline V gene (reference sequence). The V end lost 4 bases, the J end lost 4 bases, and 13 bases lay between the germline ends.

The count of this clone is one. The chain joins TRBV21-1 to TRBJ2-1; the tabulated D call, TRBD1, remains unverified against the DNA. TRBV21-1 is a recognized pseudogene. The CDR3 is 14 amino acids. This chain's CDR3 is CASSPKDRANEQFF. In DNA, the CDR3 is TGTGCCAGCAGCCCTAAGGACAGGGCTAATGAGCAGTTCTTC.

CDR3 nucleotide sequence: TGCGCCAGCAGCTCGACAGGGATCACCTACGAGCAGTACTTC. It specifies CASSSTGITYEQYF. The chain combines TRBV5-1 with TRBJ2-7, with 7 bases that match TRBD1. The CDR3 runs to 14 residues. Germline CDR1 SGHRS, CDR2 YFSETQ. V was pared by 3 bases and J by 2 bases, with 5 bases of the junction left unmatched.

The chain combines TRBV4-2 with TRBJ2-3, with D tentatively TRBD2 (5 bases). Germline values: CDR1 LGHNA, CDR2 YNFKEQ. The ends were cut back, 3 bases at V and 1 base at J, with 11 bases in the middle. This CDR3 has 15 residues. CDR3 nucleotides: TGTGCCAGCAGCCACGGACTCGTTGGCACAGATACGCAGTATTTT. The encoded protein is CASSHGLVGTDTQYF.

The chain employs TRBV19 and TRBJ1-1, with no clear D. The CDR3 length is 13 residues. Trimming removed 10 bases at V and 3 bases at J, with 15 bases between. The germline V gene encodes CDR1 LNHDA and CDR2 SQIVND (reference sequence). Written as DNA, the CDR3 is TGTGCCACCATACCAAGAGGTTACACTGAAGCTTTCTTT. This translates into CATIPRGYTEAFF. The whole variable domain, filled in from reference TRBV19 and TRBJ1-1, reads DGGITQSPKYLFRKEGQNVTLSCEQNLNHDAMYWYRQDPGQGLRLIYYSQIVNDFQKGDIAEGYSVSREKKESFPLTVTSAQKNPTAFYLCATIPRGYTEAFFGQGTRLTVV.

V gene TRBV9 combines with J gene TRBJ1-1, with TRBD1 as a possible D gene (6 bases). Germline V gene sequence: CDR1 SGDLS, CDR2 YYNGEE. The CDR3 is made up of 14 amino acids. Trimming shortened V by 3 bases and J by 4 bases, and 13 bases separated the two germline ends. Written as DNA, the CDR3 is TGTGCCAGCAGCGCAGGGGTTGGGGTCACTGAAGCTTTCTTT. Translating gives CASSAGVGVTEAFF.

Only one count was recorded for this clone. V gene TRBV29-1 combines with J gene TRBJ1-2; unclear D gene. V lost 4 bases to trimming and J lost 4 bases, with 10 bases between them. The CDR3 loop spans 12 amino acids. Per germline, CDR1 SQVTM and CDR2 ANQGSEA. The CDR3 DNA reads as TGCAGCGTTGCTAATGGATTCTATGGCTACACCTTC. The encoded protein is CSVANGFYGYTF.

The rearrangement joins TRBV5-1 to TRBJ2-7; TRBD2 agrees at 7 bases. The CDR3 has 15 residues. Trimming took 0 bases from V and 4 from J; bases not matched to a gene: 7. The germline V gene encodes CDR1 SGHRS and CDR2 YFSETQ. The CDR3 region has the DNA TGCGCCAGCAGCTTGGACGCGGGGGACTATTACGAGCAGTACTTC. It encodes CASSLDAGDYYEQYF.

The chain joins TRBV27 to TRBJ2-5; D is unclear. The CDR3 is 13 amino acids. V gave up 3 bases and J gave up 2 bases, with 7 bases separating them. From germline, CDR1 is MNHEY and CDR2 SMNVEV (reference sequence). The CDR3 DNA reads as TGTGCCAGCAGTTTTAGGCGGCAAGAGACCCAGTACTTC. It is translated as CASSFRRQETQYF.

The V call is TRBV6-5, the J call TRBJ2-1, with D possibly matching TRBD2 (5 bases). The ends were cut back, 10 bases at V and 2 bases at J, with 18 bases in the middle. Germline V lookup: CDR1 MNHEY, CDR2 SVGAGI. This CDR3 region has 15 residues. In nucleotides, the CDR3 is TGTGCCACCCAACGGGGAAATTTAGCCTACAATGAGCAGTTCTTC. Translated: CATQRGNLAYNEQFF.

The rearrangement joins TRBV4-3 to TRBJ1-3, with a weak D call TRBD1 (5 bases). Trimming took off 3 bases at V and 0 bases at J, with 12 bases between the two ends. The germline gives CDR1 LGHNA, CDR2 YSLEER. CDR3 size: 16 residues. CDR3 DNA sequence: TGCGCCAGCAGCCAGTTCAGGGATCGCTCTGGAAACACCATATATTTT. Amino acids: CASSQFRDRSGNTIYF.